Sequencing of this TCR beta chain was carried out in a study of cytomegalovirus exposure and HLA in healthy donors. The study, taken as a whole, reports: About 87% or about 30% of the time was how often most TCR beta V segments were productive, according to an earlier analysis.

PCR involved 60 Vbeta and 13 Jbeta primers. Only in-frame clones appear in the TCRdb table, and some are missing; sequencing was by immunoSEQ multiplex PCR. This table holds 100,000 or so clones, roughly 76% found once. Concerning this clone itself: Its target is unknown.

Germline V gene data show CDR1 as LGHNT and CDR2 as FRNRAP. Trimming pared 7 bases from V and 0 bases from J, leaving 19 bases between. CDR3 size: 18 residues. V gene TRBV12-5 combines with J gene TRBJ2-6; weak D call: TRBD2 (7 bases). Sequencing input: PBMCs. This sequence originates from a man in his thirties or forties in good health and CMV-seropositive. This CDR3 is CASAPSGGMDSGANVLTF. In DNA, the CDR3 is TGTGCTAGTGCCCCCTCGGGGGGCATGGACTCTGGGGCCAACGTCCTGACTTTC.